This TCR beta chain appears in the sequencing data of a study of blood T cell repertoires in COVID-19. Per the original methods: Amplifying reference gene primers gave estimates of nucleated cell counts. Clones were sequenced by immunoSEQ multiplex PCR, and TCRdb holds only the in-frame ones, with some missing. V, J and clone size derive from that table, while D and trimming were established from the DNA sequence. The table has approximately 230,000 clones, approximately 84% seen once. Participants had their cohort set by participant-reported clinical history. Donors in Cohort 3 who had recovered were those with two negative PCRs, healthcare professional clearance, or resolution of their symptoms. Trimming pared 5 bases from V and 0 bases from J, leaving 13 bases between. CDR1 and CDR2 (germline): SEHNR, FQNEAQ (reference sequence). CDR3 length equals 15 residues.

The V call is TRBV7-9, the J call TRBJ2-5; D remains unclear. This TCR was sampled from a man younger than 30 who had recovered from COVID-19. Sequenced input: PBMCs or T cells enriched from blood (not recorded which). The CDR3 here is CASSLLSYNQETQYF. Written as DNA, the CDR3 is TGTGCCAGCAGCCTGTTGTCGTACAACCAAGAGACCCAGTACTTC.